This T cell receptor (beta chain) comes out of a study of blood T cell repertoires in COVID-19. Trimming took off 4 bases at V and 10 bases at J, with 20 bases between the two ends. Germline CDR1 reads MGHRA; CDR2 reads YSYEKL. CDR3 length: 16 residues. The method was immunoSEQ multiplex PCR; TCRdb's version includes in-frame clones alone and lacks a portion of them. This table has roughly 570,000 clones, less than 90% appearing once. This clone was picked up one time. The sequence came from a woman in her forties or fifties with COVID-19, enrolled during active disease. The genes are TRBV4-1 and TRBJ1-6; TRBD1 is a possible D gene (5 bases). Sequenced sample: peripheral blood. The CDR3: CASSLPNLRGRSPLHF. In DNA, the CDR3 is TGCGCCAGCAGCCTGCCCAACCTTAGGGGTCGATCACCCCTCCACTTT.